This is a list of T cell receptor beta chains from one sample in a study of blood T cell repertoires in COVID-19. Produced via immunoSEQ multiplex PCR; TCRdb's table is partial and in-frame only. The sample comprises 290,000 or so clones, about 93% of which are singletons, and around 1.1% rests with the top ten. Sequencing was performed on PBMCs or T cells enriched from blood (not recorded which). All receptors derive from a woman aged 25 to 45 who had recovered from COVID-19. CDR3s include the opening cysteine and the closing phenylalanine or tryptophan. A D gene is named only where the DNA matches it firmly. Only part of the rows carry a size: once, few, many, or a class if the clone is expanded.

>NA|TRBJ2-3|NA|TRBV13
TGTGCCAGCAGCTTCGGAGGGATAAGCACAGATACGCAGTATTTT
CASSFGGISTDTQYF
>NA|TRBJ2-1|NA|TRBV6-5
TGTGCCAGCTCAATAGCAGCTTACAATGAGCAGTTCTTC
CASSIAAYNEQFF
>NA|TRBJ2-2|NA|TRBV19
TGTGCCAGTAGTATCTGGGGCCGGAACACCGGGGAGCTGTTTTTT
CASSIWGRNTGELFF
>NA|TRBJ1-3|TRBD1|TRBV7-9
TGTGCCAGCAGCGGCAGACAGGGCGGCTCTGGAAACACCATATATTTT
CASSGRQGGSGNTIYF
>NA|TRBJ2-3|NA|TRBV7-9
TGTGCCAGCAGCTATAGTCCGCGGACAGATACGCAGTATTTT
CASSYSPRTDTQYF
>NA|TRBJ2-2|TRBD2|TRBV4-3
TGCGCCAGCAGCCAAGAAGGCGGGAGCACCGGGGAGCTGTTTTTT
CASSQEGGSTGELFF
>NA|TRBJ2-3|NA|TRBV5-1
TGCGCCAGCAGCTTGGAGACAGACAGGGATACGCAGTATTTT
CASSLETDRDTQYF
>once|TRBJ2-7|NA|TRBV19
TGTGCCAGTAGTCCCCGGACTATATCTGGCTACGAGCAGTACTTC
CASSPRTISGYEQYF
>once|TRBJ1-6|NA|TRBV3-1/TRBV3-2
TGTGCCAGCAGCCAAGTGGCTCAGAATTCACCCCTCCACTTT
CASSQVAQNSPLHF
>once|TRBJ2-1|TRBD2|TRBV27
TGTGCCAGCAGTTTAGGGACTAGGGGAAATGAGCAGTTCTTC
CASSLGTRGNEQFF
>NA|TRBJ1-1|NA|TRBV14
TGTGCCAGCAGCCAAAGTGGCGGCCTCGAGAGAGCTTTCTTT
CASSQSGGLERAFF
>NA|TRBJ2-7|TRBD1|TRBV9
TGTGCCAGCAGCTACGAGGACAGGGGCGCCTACGAGCAGTACTTC
CASSYEDRGAYEQYF
>once|TRBJ1-2|TRBD1|TRBV5-1
TGCGCCAGCAGCTTCGGACAGGGAGAGGGCTACACCTTC
CASSFGQGEGYTF
>NA|TRBJ1-1|NA|TRBV18
TGTGCCAGCTCACCGGTCCGACAGACTGAAGCTTTCTTT
CASSPVRQTEAFF
>NA|TRBJ1-1|TRBD1|TRBV11-1
TGTGCCAGCAGCTCCGGGGACAGAAGGAACACTGAAGCTTTCTTT
CASSSGDRRNTEAFF
>NA|TRBJ2-2|NA|TRBV10-2
TGCGCCACATCCGAAGGGAGGAAAATAACCGGGGAGCTGTTTTTT
CATSEGRKITGELFF
>NA|TRBJ2-3|TRBD2|TRBV19
TGTGCCAGTAGTATCGGGGCGGGGGGCACAGATACGCAGTATTTT
CASSIGAGGTDTQYF
>NA|TRBJ2-2|NA|TRBV5-1
TGCGCCAGCAGCTTGGCCGGGGTGGACGGGGAGCTGTTTTTT
CASSLAGVDGELFF
>NA|TRBJ2-1|NA|TRBV5-1
TGCGCCAGCAGCTTGGCTGCCAGGGTGAATGAGCAGTTCTTC
CASSLAARVNEQFF
>NA|TRBJ1-2|TRBD1|TRBV3-1/TRBV3-2
TGTGCCAGCAGCCAACCGGGACAGATAAACTATGGCTACACCTTC
CASSQPGQINYGYTF
>NA|TRBJ2-7|NA|TRBV12-3/TRBV12-4
TGTGCCAGCAGTTTCAGGGGCTACGAGCAGTACTTC
CASSFRGYEQYF
>NA|TRBJ1-1|NA|TRBV28
TGTGCCAGCAGTCGCAGGGACAAGAACACTGAAGCTTTCTTT
CASSRRDKNTEAFF
>NA|TRBJ2-3|TRBD2|TRBV7-6
TGTGCCAGCAGCCGCTCGACTAGCGAGTACACAGATACGCAGTATTTT
CASSRSTSEYTDTQYF
>NA|TRBJ2-3|TRBD1|TRBV6-4
TGTGCCAGCAGTGATTTAGAGGGGACAGCGAAGTATTTT
CASSDLEGTAKYF
>NA|TRBJ1-5|TRBD1|TRBV28
TGTGCCAGCAGACCTGGGGGACAGATATTAAATCAGCCCCAGCATTTT
CASRPGGQILNQPQHF
>NA|TRBJ2-7|NA|TRBV7-9
TGTGCCAGCAGCTTAGCAGATGGACAGTACGAGCAGTACTTC
CASSLADGQYEQYF
>NA|TRBJ2-7|NA|TRBV28
TGTGCCAGCAGCCCACAGGGCTACTACGAGCAGTACTTC
CASSPQGYYEQYF
>once|TRBJ1-1|NA|TRBV30
TGTGCCTATAGTCCCGCCGGGACAAGCCACACTGAAGCTTTCTTT
CAYSPAGTSHTEAFF
>NA|TRBJ2-2|TRBD1|TRBV27
TGTGCCAGCAGTTTCCTCCCCAGGGGGACCGGGGAGCTGTTTTTT
CASSFLPRGTGELFF
>NA|TRBJ2-1|TRBD1|TRBV7-9
TGTGCCAGCAGCTACTGGGACAGGGCTTACAATGAGCAGTTCTTC
CASSYWDRAYNEQFF
>NA|TRBJ2-2|NA|TRBV28
TGTGCCAGCAGGAGAGGGACCGGGGAGCTGTTTTTT
CASRRGTGELFF
>NA|TRBJ2-2|TRBD1|TRBV5-1
TGCGCCAGCAGCAGGACAGGGTTGGACACCGGGGAGCTGTTTTTT
CASSRTGLDTGELFF
>NA|TRBJ1-5|TRBD1|TRBV4-2
TGTGCCAGCAGCCGACAGGGTACCGATCAGCCCCAGCATTTT
CASSRQGTDQPQHF
>once|TRBJ2-7|TRBD2|TRBV28
TGTGCCAGCAGCCCTAGCGGGAGGTTTTACGAGCAGTACTTC
CASSPSGRFYEQYF
>NA|TRBJ1-2|NA|TRBV18
TGTGCCAGCTCACCTAGACAGGTTATCTATGGCTACACCTTC
CASSPRQVIYGYTF
>NA|TRBJ2-7|TRBD1|TRBV6-1
TGTGCCAGCAGTGAGACAGGGAGAACGTATGAGCAGTACTTC
CASSETGRTYEQYF
>NA|TRBJ2-3|NA|TRBV11-3
TGTGCCAGCAGCCCAGAGGGCCCCGGACCTGATACGCAGTATTTT
CASSPEGPGPDTQYF
>once|TRBJ2-7|TRBD1|TRBV19
TGTGCCAGTAGTGCCACATCCGGGACAGGGGTCAGGAACGAGCAGTACTTC
CASSATSGTGVRNEQYF
>NA|TRBJ2-1|NA|TRBV20-1
TGCAGTGCCGTCCCCAATGAGCAGTTCTTC
CSAVPNEQFF
>many|TRBJ2-3|TRBD2|TRBV6-6
TGTGCCAGCAGTCGCCAGGGACTAGCGGGAGGAATACACACAGATACGCAGTATTTT
CASSRQGLAGGIHTDTQYF
>NA|TRBJ2-7|TRBD2|TRBV28
TGTGCCAGCAGTTCAAGCGGGAGAAATGCCTACGAGCAGTACTTC
CASSSSGRNAYEQYF
>NA|TRBJ2-7|NA|TRBV27
TGTGCCAGCAGTTTATATAGTGGGCGGGGACAGTACGAGCAGTACTTC
CASSLYSGRGQYEQYF
>NA|TRBJ1-5|NA|TRBV7-9
TGTGCCAGCAGCCCCCTGGGCAGCAATCAGCCCCAGCATTTT
CASSPLGSNQPQHF
>few|TRBJ2-2|NA|TRBV28
TGTGCCAGCAGTGGCCAGGCGGGGAACACCGGGGAGCTGTTTTTT
CASSGQAGNTGELFF
>NA|TRBJ2-1|TRBD2|TRBV11-2
TGTGCCAGCAGCTCCGAAGGAAGCGGGAGACATGAGCAGTTCTTC
CASSSEGSGRHEQFF
>few|TRBJ1-4|NA|TRBV30
TGTGCCTGGAGAAAACTAGGGGGAGGGGACGAAAAACTGTTTTTT
CAWRKLGGGDEKLFF
>NA|TRBJ2-7|NA|TRBV11-2
TGTGCCAGCGGTCAGGACTACACCTACGAGCAGTACTTC
CASGQDYTYEQYF
>NA|TRBJ1-3|NA|TRBV15
TGTGCCACCAGCAGAGGGGGAGTTGCTGGAAACACCATATATTTT
CATSRGGVAGNTIYF